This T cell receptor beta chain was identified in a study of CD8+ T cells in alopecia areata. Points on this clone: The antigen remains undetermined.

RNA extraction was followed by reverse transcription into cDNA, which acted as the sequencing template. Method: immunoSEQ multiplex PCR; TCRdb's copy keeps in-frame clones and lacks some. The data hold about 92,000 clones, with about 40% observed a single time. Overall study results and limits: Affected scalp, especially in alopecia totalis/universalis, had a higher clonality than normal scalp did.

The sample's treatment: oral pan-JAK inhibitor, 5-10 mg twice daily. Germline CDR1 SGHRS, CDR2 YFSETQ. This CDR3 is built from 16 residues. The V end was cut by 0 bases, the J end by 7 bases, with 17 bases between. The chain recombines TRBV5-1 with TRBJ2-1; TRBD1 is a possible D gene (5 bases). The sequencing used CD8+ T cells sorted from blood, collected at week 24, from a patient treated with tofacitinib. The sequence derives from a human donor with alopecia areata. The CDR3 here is CASSLAKGSARNEQFF. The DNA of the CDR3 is TGCGCCAGCAGCTTGGCCAAGGGGTCAGCGCGTAATGAGCAGTTCTTC.